These T cell receptor beta chains were read from a single sample in a study of T cell repertoires in ileal Crohn's disease. Data came from immunoSEQ multiplex PCR; TCRdb stores just in-frame clones and leaves some out. The sample yields roughly 29,000 clones, around 80% seen once. The sequencing input was ileal tissue. The receptors were gathered from an adult with Crohn's disease. Each CDR3 is given with its conserved first and last residue. The D gene is left open where the match is weak. A row's size may be missing; if present it is once, few, many or a size class.

>-|TRBV27|TRBJ2-2|-
TGTGCCAGCAGTTACTTACTCACCGGGGAGCTGTTTTTT
CASSYLLTGELFF
>-|TRBV2|TRBJ1-6|TRBD1
TGTGCCAGCAGCGCGGGACAGGGGGCGAATAATTCACCCCTCCACTTT
CASSAGQGANNSPLHF
>-|TRBV5-4|TRBJ2-3|TRBD2
TGTGCCAGCAGCTGGGGGTCTAGCGGGACGGCCCAAGATACGCAGTATTTT
CASSWGSSGTAQDTQYF
>-|TRBV18|TRBJ1-1|-
TGTGCCAGCTCACCACCTTCAGTGAACACTGAAGCTTTCTTT
CASSPPSVNTEAFF
>-|TRBV5-1|TRBJ2-5|TRBD1
TGCGCCAGCAGCTTGGGGGACAGGGGGGGAGAGACCCAGTACTTC
CASSLGDRGGETQYF
>-|TRBV7-3|TRBJ2-2|TRBD2
TGTGCCAGCAGCCGAGCGGGAGGGACCACCGGGGAGCTGTTTTTT
CASSRAGGTTGELFF
>-|TRBV5-1|TRBJ2-3|TRBD2
TGCGCCAGCAGCCCCCGGAAGACTAGCGGGAACACAGATACGCAGTATTTT
CASSPRKTSGNTDTQYF
>-|TRBV7-2|TRBJ2-5|TRBD2
TGTGCCAGCAGCTTTCAGCGGGGGGGCGTCGAGACCCAGTACTTC
CASSFQRGGVETQYF
>-|TRBV19|TRBJ1-5|-
TGTGCCAGTGGGTGGCTGTCCGGGGGTCAGCCCCAGCATTTT
CASGWLSGGQPQHF
>-|TRBV7-2|TRBJ2-1|TRBD2
TGTGCCAGCAGCCCGATACTAGCGGGGGTGGACAATGAGCAGTTCTTC
CASSPILAGVDNEQFF
>-|TRBV10-3|TRBJ1-3|-
TGTGCCATCACCCCTACCAACTCTGCGGGAAACACCATATATTTT
CAITPTNSAGNTIYF
>medium-sized|TRBV4-2|TRBJ2-3|TRBD2
TGTGCCAGCAGCCAAGATCCCGGGACTAGCGGGACTTTGGGCGGCACAGATACGCAGTATTTT
CASSQDPGTSGTLGGTDTQYF
>once|TRBV5-5|TRBJ1-2|-
TGTGCCAGCAGCTTGGCCCCCACAGCTAACTATGGCTACACCTTC
CASSLAPTANYGYTF
>-|TRBV7-9|TRBJ1-4|-
TGTGCCAGCAGCTCTCCGTTGGGGGCCCCGAATGAAAAACTGTTTTTT
CASSSPLGAPNEKLFF
>-|TRBV6-5|TRBJ1-3|-
TGTGCCAGCACCACAGGGTTCAGAAACACCATATATTTT
CASTTGFRNTIYF
>-|TRBV7-9|TRBJ1-5|TRBD1
TGTGCCAGCAGCTCCGACAGGGGTCGGCAGCCCCAGCATTTT
CASSSDRGRQPQHF
>-|TRBV5-4|TRBJ2-1|-
TGTGCCAGCAGCTCCAGGGCTAAGGGCTATGAGCAGTTCTTC
CASSSRAKGYEQFF
>once|TRBV9|TRBJ1-3|-
TGTGCCAGCAGCGTAGAGGGAGTGGGTCTCTCTGGAAACACCATATATTTT
CASSVEGVGLSGNTIYF
>-|TRBV7-9|TRBJ2-3|-
TGTGCCAGCAGCCATGGGACACCTAAACCGGGAAATACGCAGTATTTT
CASSHGTPKPGNTQYF
>few|TRBV27|TRBJ2-7|-
TGTGCCAGCAGCAGACCGGAGGGCGTGCAGTACTTC
CASSRPEGVQYF
>-|TRBV4-2|TRBJ2-3|TRBD1
TGTGCCAGCAGCCAAGAGCGGCGAAGCAGGGGGCGGCCAGATACGCAGTATTTT
CASSQERRSRGRPDTQYF
>once|TRBV11-3|TRBJ2-1|-
TGTGCCAGCAGCCCCCGAGGGATGGCGGGGATCAATGAGCAGTTCTTC
CASSPRGMAGINEQFF
>-|TRBV19|TRBJ2-2|-
TGTGCCAGTAGTATTCAGGGTTCTATGTCGGATCCCGGGGAGCTGTTTTTT
CASSIQGSMSDPGELFF
>-|TRBV5-1|TRBJ1-1|TRBD1
TGCGCCAGCAGCGTAGAGGGACAGTCGAACACTGAAGCTTTCTTT
CASSVEGQSNTEAFF
>-|TRBV5-4|TRBJ1-1|-
TGTGCCAGCAGCTTGGGGGGGAGGACGAACACTGAAGCTTTCTTT
CASSLGGRTNTEAFF
>few|TRBV7-9|TRBJ2-6|TRBD2
TGTGCCAGCAGCTTAGGGGGAGGGGGGGCCAACGTCCTGACTTTC
CASSLGGGGANVLTF
>-|TRBV6-1|TRBJ2-3|-
TGTGCCAGCTCCGCCGGGAGAGTTTCAGATACGCAGTATTTT
CASSAGRVSDTQYF
>-|TRBV2|TRBJ1-1|-
TGTGCCAGCAGAGGACTAAACCTGCGGAAGGAAGCTTTCTTT
CASRGLNLRKEAFF
>-|TRBV5-1|TRBJ2-5|-
TGCGCCAGCAGCTTGGAAAGGGGGTCGGAGACCCAGTACTTC
CASSLERGSETQYF
>-|TRBV7-9|TRBJ1-4|-
TGTGCCAGCAGCAGGGGAGGAACTAATGAAAAACTGTTTTTT
CASSRGGTNEKLFF
>-|TRBV4-3|TRBJ1-5|-
TGCGCCAGCAGCCAAGAATTAGGGGGCAATCAGCCCCAGCATTTT
CASSQELGGNQPQHF
>-|TRBV7-3|TRBJ2-3|-
TGTGCCAGCAGTGCCGGGGGGCAAGATACGCAGTATTTT
CASSAGGQDTQYF
>-|TRBV6-6|TRBJ2-1|-
TGTGCCAGCGCCTCGGGGTCGCCGGCATACAATGAGCAGTTCTTC
CASASGSPAYNEQFF
>-|TRBV6-1|TRBJ2-5|TRBD1
TGTGCCAGCACCTTCCGGGACAGAGAGACCCAGTACTTC
CASTFRDRETQYF
>-|TRBV10-3|TRBJ2-3|TRBD1
TGTGCCATCAGGGGACAGGCCGCTAGCACAGATACGCAGTATTTT
CAIRGQAASTDTQYF
>-|TRBV2|TRBJ1-1|-
TGTGCCAGCAGTGATCGGGGGAACACTGAAGCTTTCTTT
CASSDRGNTEAFF
>-|TRBV29-1|TRBJ1-1|-
TGCAGCGTTGAAGGACGTAGAGGGTCCCCTGAAGCTTTCTTT
CSVEGRRGSPEAFF